This T cell receptor beta chain appears in the sequencing data of a study of synovial regulatory T cells in juvenile arthritis. Overall study context: A few patients were therapy-naive; six received methotrexate alone.

Sequencing used immunoSEQ multiplex PCR; TCRdb keeps in-frame clones, though not all of them. This sample's table has about 10,000 clones. The CDR3 length is 16 residues. A DNA sequence was not provided. In germline, CDR1 is ENHRY, CDR2 SYGVKD. Donors were roughly eleven juvenile idiopathic arthritis patients with active disease, 3 polyarticular and 8 oligoarticular. The clonotype originates from a donor younger than 30 with juvenile idiopathic arthritis. This chain uses TRBV10-3 with TRBJ2-1; there is no DNA to check the TCRdb D call of TRBD2. Sequencing was carried out using Treg cells from blood. Subset given: remaining (HLA-DR-negative) circulating blood Treg cells. The CDR3 region is CAISQWGGGKYNEQFF.